The text below deals with one T cell receptor (beta chain). Antigen unknown. These data are taken from a study of cytomegalovirus exposure and HLA in healthy donors. General study points: Within an earlier analysis, most TCR beta V segments proved productive either about 90% or about 30% of the time. Later analysis showed most CMV-associated TCR beta chains appearing HLA-restricted. The study labeled around 160 TCR beta chains cytomegalovirus-associated.

Amplification used 60 Vbeta primers and 13 Jbeta primers. TCRdb keeps only in-frame clones here, not all; method: immunoSEQ multiplex PCR. This table has 150,000 to 200,000 clones, around 81% appearing once. Donors had nominal health at sampling but likely had unrecorded immune exposures. With V trimmed by 5 bases and J by 6 bases, 8 bases remained unmatched. CDR1 and CDR2 (germline): SGHTA, FQGNSA. This CDR3 has 16 amino acids. This receptor was identified in a man in his forties in good health and CMV-seronegative. The chain uses TRBV7-2 and TRBJ2-2, with 11 bases matching TRBD2. Specimen: PBMCs. CDR3 residues: CASSHPGTSGAGELFF. The CDR3 region has the DNA TGTGCCAGCAGCCACCCCGGGACTAGCGGTGCCGGGGAGCTGTTTTTT.